Below, one T cell receptor (beta chain) is given with its context. Its antigen remains unidentified. Base qualities were left out, and no much larger clone turns up one base away. The CDR3 measures 12 amino acids from cysteine to phenylalanine. The sequence is cut down to CDR3 DNA, 36 bases in frame from base 1. The germline V gene (reference sequence) yields SEHNR for CDR1 and FQNEAQ for CDR2. The V and J ends are trimmed by 1 base and 4 bases, leaving 4 bases between them. Library preparation employed RT-PCR. These reads were obtained on an Illumina HiSeq 2500. Using fastp at Q25 and MiXCR, TCRdb reprocessed the public reads and kept productive beta chains. Each CDR3 protein gets just one entry, which takes the most common genes and DNA from the rows behind it. The table for this sample lists 800,000 or so distinct CDR3 sequences; 21% of them were counted only once. Clones ranked in the top ten supply roughly 10% of the sample.

The data are from a study of response to subunit inactivated influenza vaccine (dated 2018 in TCRdb). With regard to the full study: To follow how T cells responded to a trivalent subunit inactivated influenza vaccine, the researchers relied on deep quantitative profiling of the T cell receptor repertoire. The full study reports these points: The authors proposed that each seasonal influenza vaccination may bring in only a limited number of new T cells.

The rearranged chain carries TRBV7-9 and TRBJ2-5; confidence is insufficient to name the D gene. The sequencing used PBMCs from blood, collected less than 6 days after vaccination. The receptor was isolated from a man aged 50-60 years who received an inactivated influenza vaccine. Donor details come from another sample of the same person, matched by shared clones. The DNA is TGTGCCAGCAGCTTAGAAATAGAGACCCAGTACTTC. It codes for CASSLEIETQYF.